These 32 T cell receptor beta chains originate from one sample sequenced in a study of T cells in Graves' hyperthyroidism and ophthalmopathy. Researchers amplified the TCR beta CDR3 regions from RNA transcripts. HTBI primers were employed in a first-round RT-PCR of the TCR CDR3. Each CDR3 protein gets one entry after TCRdb re-called the multiplex PCR reads with MiXCR. The repertoire has some 560,000 distinct CDR3 sequences, 12% to 15% of them found once; the top ten carry approximately 14%. The sequenced sample consisted of blood. These receptors were taken from a middle-aged woman with Graves' hyperthyroidism.

The gene calls are TRBV2 and TRBJ2-2; the match to TRBD2 covers 7 bases. Losses at the gene ends were 0 bases for V and 5 bases for J; bases not matched to a gene: 12. The CDR3 has 18 amino acids. From germline, CDR1 is SNHLY and CDR2 FYNNEI. CDR3 nucleotide sequence: TGTGCCAGCAGTGAAGCGCTTTGGGGGAGGGCTAGGACCGGGGAGCTGTTTTTT. Residues: CASSEALWGRARTGELFF.

This clonotype showed up many times. CDR3 region: CSASGGTRGDEQYF. The CDR3 bases are TGCAGTGCTAGTGGTGGGACTAGGGGAGACGAGCAGTACTTC. The J gene is TRBJ2-7, the V gene TRBV20-1; 8 bases are a match to TRBD2. V shed 3 bases, J shed 5 bases, and the junction held 9 bases outside the gene matches. The CDR3 runs 14 residues. Germline lookup yields CDR1 DFQATT and CDR2 SNEGSKA (reference sequence).

This clonotype has a handful of counts. The V gene is TRBV12-5, the J gene TRBJ2-6, with D possibly matching TRBD1 (6 bases). V was clipped by 5 bases and J by 8 bases, with 7 bases between them. The CDR3 totals 12 residues. Per germline, CDR1 LGHNT and CDR2 FRNRAP. The CDR3 bases are TGTGCTAGTGGTCAGGGGACCAACGTCCTGACTTTC. This sequence encodes CASGQGTNVLTF.

In its sample, this clonotype was seen many times. The J gene is TRBJ2-3, the V gene TRBV7-8; 11 bases are a match to TRBD2. CDR3 size: 16 residues. In germline, CDR1 is SGHVS, CDR2 FQNEAQ. Losses at the gene ends were 6 bases for V and 11 bases for J; bases not matched to a gene: 16. The CDR3 spells CASSSGTSGPQGGQYF. In nucleotides, the CDR3 is TGTGCCAGCAGTTCAGGGACTAGCGGCCCTCAAGGGGGGCAGTATTTT.

This clonotype has at least ten counts. The chain links TRBV7-9 to TRBJ2-7, with D tentatively TRBD1 (5 bases). The germline CDR1 and CDR2 sequences are SEHNR and FQNEAQ (reference sequence). The CDR3 has 14 residues. The ends were cut back, 5 bases at V and 6 bases at J, with 17 bases in the middle. The CDR3 sequence: CASSAARVGFEQYF. The CDR3 nucleotides read TGTGCCAGCAGCGCGGCCAGGGTGGGGTTCGAGCAGTACTTC. The entire variable domain, with the rest obtained from reference TRBV7-9 and TRBJ2-7, is as follows: DTGVSQNPRHKITKRGQNVTFRCDPISEHNRLYWYRQTLGQGPEFLTYFQNEAQLEKSRLLSDRFSAERPKGSFSTLEIQRTEQGDSAMYLCASSAARVGFEQYFGPGTRLTVT.

At least ten counts were recorded for this clonotype. The chain is built from TRBV9 and TRBJ1-1; TRBD1 might be the D (6 bases). Per the germline V gene, CDR1 is SGDLS and CDR2 is YYNGEE. This CDR3 is 16 amino acids long. The V end was cut by 2 bases, the J end by 1 base, with 15 bases between. CDR3 coding DNA: TGTGCCAGCAGCGTCGAGAGTTTACAGGGGAACACTGAAGCTTTCTTT. This sequence encodes CASSVESLQGNTEAFF.

This clonotype was recorded at least ten times. This sequence joins TRBV6-1 and TRBJ1-5, with D possibly TRBD1 on 6 matching bases. With 5 bases removed from V and 0 bases from J, the gap between germline ends came to 11 bases. CDR3 length: 15 residues. CDR1 is MNHNS, CDR2 SASEGT, per germline. The CDR3 sequence: CASSTDRNSNQPQHF. Here the CDR3 DNA reads TGTGCCAGCAGTACAGACAGGAATAGCAATCAGCCCCAGCATTTT.

The table lists this clonotype with many counts. The chain links TRBV7-2 to TRBJ2-2; 7 positions agree with TRBD2. The CDR3 consists of 13 residues. Germline trimming cut 6 bases from V and 6 bases from J; bases unmatched to any gene: 4. Germline-derived CDR1 and CDR2 are SGHTA and FQGNSA. CDR3 sequence (DNA): TGTGCCAGCAGGACGGGAGGACCCGGGGAGCTGTTTTTT. It yields the protein CASRTGGPGELFF.

This clonotype showed up many times. The chain recombines TRBV12-3 or TRBV12-4 with TRBJ2-1; D possibly corresponds to TRBD1 (5 bases). V was pared by 5 bases and J by 7 bases, with 12 bases between. This CDR3 region has 13 residues. This chain's CDR3 is CASSVGQWNEQFF. CDR3 DNA sequence: TGTGCCAGCAGTGTGGGGCAATGGAATGAGCAGTTCTTC.

This clonotype was recorded at least ten times. The chain carries TRBV28 and TRBJ2-7; D is ambiguous. V lost 2 bases and J lost 3, with 17 bases in between. This CDR3 comprises 16 residues. The germline V gene has CDR1 MDHEN and CDR2 SYDVKM. The CDR3 is CASSLLLGKKGYEQYF. The CDR3 DNA reads as TGTGCCAGCAGTTTACTGCTGGGGAAAAAGGGCTACGAGCAGTACTTC.

This chain joins TRBV3-1 and TRBJ2-7, with TRBD2 matching 14 bases. The CDR3 is 17 residues long. With 4 bases clipped from V and 0 bases from J, the junction kept 5 bases outside the gene matches. Germline assignment: CDR1 LGHDT and CDR2 YNNKEL (reference sequence). CDR3 nucleotide sequence: TGTGCCAGCAGCCCTGGACTAGCGGGGGGATACTCCTACGAGCAGTACTTC. This codes for CASSPGLAGGYSYEQYF.

This clonotype was seen at least ten times. The chain links TRBV5-1 to TRBJ2-2; a weak D match, TRBD1 (5 bases). Trimming stripped 1 base from V and 4 bases from J, with 14 bases between. The CDR3 sequence is 16 residues long. CDR1 is SGHRS, CDR2 YFSETQ, per germline. Here the CDR3 reads CASSLSVQVGTGELFF. Written as DNA, the CDR3 is TGCGCCAGCAGCTTGTCGGTACAGGTGGGCACCGGGGAGCTGTTTTTT.

There are a few counts of this clonotype. The rearrangement joins TRBV10-3 to TRBJ2-7; 8 bases agree with TRBD2. Germline trimming cut 1 base from V and 3 bases from J; bases unmatched to any gene: 5. Per germline, CDR1 ENHRY and CDR2 SYGVKD. The CDR3 length is 15 residues. CDR3 nucleotides: TGTGCCATCAGTGAGTTTGCGGGAGGACACTACGAGCAGTACTTC. As protein: CAISEFAGGHYEQYF.

This clonotype came up many times. The rearrangement uses TRBV2 and TRBJ2-2; perhaps TRBD1 as D (5 bases). V lost 6 bases and J lost 5, with 10 bases in between. The V gene's germline CDR1 is SNHLY and CDR2 FYNNEI. There are 13 residues in the CDR3. As DNA, the CDR3 is TGTGCCAGCAGCGGACACTCTACCGGGGAGCTGTTTTTT. It encodes CASSGHSTGELFF.

This clonotype was found many times. The chain uses TRBV28 and TRBJ1-3; possible D gene TRBD1, 6 bases. CDR3 length: 17 amino acids. The germline V gene encodes CDR1 MDHEN and CDR2 SYDVKM. The V end lost 2 bases, the J end lost 2 bases, and 16 bases lay between the germline ends. CDR3 nucleotide sequence: TGTGCCAGCAGTTTAGGAACTCAGGGGCTAGCTGGAAACACCATATATTTT. Encoded protein: CASSLGTQGLAGNTIYF.

This rearrangement joins TRBV19 to TRBJ1-2, with 10 bases fitting TRBD1. The V gene end was trimmed by 9 bases and the J gene end by 1 base; junction bases not matched to a gene: 8. There are 15 residues in the CDR3. Germline assignment: CDR1 LNHDA and CDR2 SQIVND (reference sequence). Here the CDR3 reads CASRDRGASNYGYTF. Written as DNA, the CDR3 is TGTGCCAGCCGGGACAGGGGCGCGAGTAACTATGGCTACACCTTC.

This clonotype was recorded many times. This sequence joins TRBV28 and TRBJ2-3; TRBD2 matches 7 bases. The V gene's germline CDR1 is MDHEN and CDR2 SYDVKM. The CDR3 has 14 amino acids. Trimming cost V 6 bases and J 4 bases; bases outside gene matches: 7. CDR3 loop: CASSRGVRPDTQYF. The CDR3 DNA reads TGTGCCAGCAGCCGGGGGGTCCGGCCAGATACGCAGTATTTT.

This clonotype occurred many times. The chain is built from TRBV5-5 and TRBJ2-3; 8 bases are a match to TRBD2. The ends lost 4 bases at V and 3 bases at J; junction bases unmatched: 10. There are 16 residues in the CDR3. Germline CDR1 reads SGHKS; CDR2 reads YYEKEE (reference sequence). The CDR3 DNA reads as TGTGCCAGCAGCAATGCAGCGGGAGTCGGTACAGATACGCAGTATTTT. Encoded protein: CASSNAAGVGTDTQYF.

This clonotype came up a few times. The gene calls are TRBV10-2 and TRBJ2-1; 7 nucleotides align to TRBD2. V shed 0 bases, J shed 5 bases, and the junction held 7 bases outside the gene matches. Germline CDR1 is WSHSY and CDR2 is SAAADI. This CDR3 comprises 16 residues. CDR3 DNA: TGCGCCAGCAGTGAGTCGTTGGCTAGCGGTCACAATGAGCAGTTCTTC. It is translated as CASSESLASGHNEQFF.

This clonotype occurred many times. The chain has TRBV12-3 or TRBV12-4 and TRBJ1-6; 7 bases align to TRBD1. The CDR3 totals 17 residues. J lost 0 bases, V lost 2 bases, and 4 bases had no gene match. The CDR3 DNA reads TGTGCCAGCAGTTTATCCCGGGACAGCTCCTATAATTCACCCCTCCACTTT. Translating it yields CASSLSRDSSYNSPLHF.

There are many counts of this clonotype. V gene TRBV28 combines with J gene TRBJ1-1; no firm D call. Germline V CDR1 and CDR2: MDHEN, SYDVKM. The CDR3 is 13 amino acids. The V end was cut by 3 bases, the J end by 1 base, with 6 bases between. The CDR3 reads CASSFFTNTEAFF. CDR3 sequence (DNA): TGTGCCAGCAGTTTCTTCACGAACACTGAAGCTTTCTTT.

Many counts were recorded for this clonotype. V and J are TRBV20-1 and TRBJ2-4; the D is unclear. Trimming took off 5 bases at V and 0 bases at J, with 11 bases between the two ends. Germline V gene data show CDR1 as DFQATT and CDR2 as SNEGSKA (reference sequence). The CDR3 has 14 amino acids. CDR3 region: CSAAVPPAKNIQYF. The CDR3 DNA reads as TGCAGTGCTGCAGTACCCCCAGCCAAAAACATTCAGTACTTC.

In the case of this clonotype: A much larger clone differs by one base, so this may be a read error. The chain employs TRBV19 and TRBJ1-2; D ambiguous. V lost 7 bases, J lost 1 base, and 1 base lay in between. Germline loops: CDR1 LNHDA, CDR2 SQIVND (reference sequence). This CDR3 contains 10 residues. The CDR3 here is CASNNYGYTF. CDR3 sequence (DNA): TGTGCCAGTAATAACTATGGCTACACCTTC.

The chain employs TRBV6-1 and TRBJ1-6; D may be TRBD1 (6 bases). V was cut by 7 bases and J by 6 bases, with 16 bases left in between. The CDR3 is 15 amino acids. Germline V gene sequence: CDR1 MNHNS, CDR2 SASEGT. CDR3 bases: TGTGCCAGCACAATCCCAGGGGTGGCTAATTCACCCCTCCACTTT. Protein product: CASTIPGVANSPLHF.

This clonotype was detected many times. The rearrangement links TRBV28 to TRBJ2-7, with D tentatively TRBD1 (5 bases). The germline V and J ends were trimmed by 3 bases and 5 bases, with 14 bases remaining between them. Per germline, CDR1 MDHEN and CDR2 SYDVKM. The CDR3 length is 14 residues. In DNA, the CDR3 is TGTGCCAGCAGTTTGTGGGGCCTCACTAACGAGCAGTACTTC. It encodes CASSLWGLTNEQYF.

This clonotype has just a few counts. The V gene is TRBV27, the J gene TRBJ1-5; D is undetermined. Germline loops: CDR1 MNHEY, CDR2 SMNVEV (reference sequence). The CDR3 loop spans 10 amino acids. V lost 8 bases to trimming and J lost 5 bases, with 4 bases between them. The CDR3 here is CASGYQPQHF. The CDR3 coding sequence is TGTGCCAGCGGATATCAGCCCCAGCATTTT.

This clonotype was seen ten or more times. The V and J genes are TRBV2 and TRBJ2-2; D uncertain. Germline V gene lookup returns CDR1 SNHLY and CDR2 FYNNEI. The V end was cut by 6 bases, the J end by 6 bases, with 11 bases between. The CDR3 contains 13 residues. The CDR3 spells CASSDRYPGELFF. CDR3 sequence (DNA): TGTGCCAGCAGCGATCGGTACCCCGGGGAGCTGTTTTTT.

This clonotype appeared many times. The chain employs TRBV20-1 and TRBJ2-2; TRBD2 aligns across 7 bases. With 0 bases clipped from V and 7 bases from J, the junction kept 11 bases outside the gene matches. Germline V CDR1 and CDR2: DFQATT, SNEGSKA (reference sequence). The CDR3 extends over 16 amino acids. The CDR3 DNA follows: TGCAGTGCTAGAGAAACGCTAGCGGCCTCTGACGGGGAGCTGTTTTTT. This gives the protein CSARETLAASDGELFF.

The chain is built from TRBV6-1 and TRBJ1-5; D gene ambiguous. Trimming shortened V by 6 bases and J by 0 bases, and 12 bases separated the two germline ends. Germline lookup yields CDR1 MNHNS and CDR2 SASEGT. This CDR3 contains 15 residues. CDR3 sequence: CASSTSRNSNQPQHF. The CDR3 bases are TGTGCCAGCAGCACGAGCAGAAATAGCAATCAGCCCCAGCATTTT.

There are many counts of this clonotype. The rearrangement joins TRBV5-1 to TRBJ1-1; the match to TRBD1 covers 8 bases. Germline values: CDR1 SGHRS, CDR2 YFSETQ. The CDR3 totals 14 residues. The J segment lost 4 bases and the V segment lost 1 base, leaving 3 bases of the junction unmatched. This chain's CDR3 is CASSLSGTGTEAFF. CDR3 in DNA: TGCGCCAGCAGCTTGTCAGGGACAGGCACTGAAGCTTTCTTT.

V and J are TRBV7-2 and TRBJ2-1; 9 bases map to TRBD2. CDR1 SGHTA and CDR2 FQGNSA come from the germline V gene. The CDR3 spans 14 residues. V shed 5 bases, J shed 7 bases, and the junction held 6 bases outside the gene matches. The CDR3 bases are TGTGCCAGCAGCAGGTCGGGACTAGCAAATGAGCAGTTCTTC. It yields the protein CASSRSGLANEQFF.

This clonotype was counted many times. This rearrangement joins TRBV7-6 to TRBJ2-1; 8 positions match TRBD2. After removal of 3 bases from V and 3 bases from J, the junction contained 10 bases not matched to a gene. The CDR3 is made up of 17 amino acids. Per the germline V gene, CDR1 is SGHVS and CDR2 is FNYEAQ. The CDR3 DNA reads TGTGCCAGCAGCTTGAGTCGGGGGGGAGGGAGCTACAATGAGCAGTTCTTC. Residues: CASSLSRGGGSYNEQFF.